The source of this TCR beta chain is a study of beta chain features in type 1 diabetes. The investigators reverse transcribed all of the isolated RNA, so they sequenced expressed TCRB transcripts. Assay: immunoSEQ multiplex PCR; the TCRdb copy retains only in-frame clones and omits some. The table includes 640,000 or so clones, 13% detected once. One heparinised blood draw, averaging about 116 mL, came from each donor. General study results and limits: The study found moderately but significantly shorter TCRB CDR3s in all four CD4+ subsets of Type 1 diabetes patients. PCR might favor shorter templates, equally in patients and controls.

This clone has only a few counts. Its target is unknown. Per the germline V gene, CDR1 is LNHDA and CDR2 is SQIVND (reference sequence). V lost 7 bases to trimming and J lost 4 bases; unmatched junction nucleotides: 12. CDR3 length: 15 amino acids. The source is a man between 18 and 29 years old with type 1 diabetes. Sequenced input: naive CD4+ T cells from blood. This chain links TRBV19 with TRBJ1-1, with 7 bases matching TRBD1. Here the CDR3 reads CASKEDDRASTEAFF. The CDR3 DNA reads TGTGCCAGTAAGGAGGACGACAGGGCTTCCACTGAAGCTTTCTTT.